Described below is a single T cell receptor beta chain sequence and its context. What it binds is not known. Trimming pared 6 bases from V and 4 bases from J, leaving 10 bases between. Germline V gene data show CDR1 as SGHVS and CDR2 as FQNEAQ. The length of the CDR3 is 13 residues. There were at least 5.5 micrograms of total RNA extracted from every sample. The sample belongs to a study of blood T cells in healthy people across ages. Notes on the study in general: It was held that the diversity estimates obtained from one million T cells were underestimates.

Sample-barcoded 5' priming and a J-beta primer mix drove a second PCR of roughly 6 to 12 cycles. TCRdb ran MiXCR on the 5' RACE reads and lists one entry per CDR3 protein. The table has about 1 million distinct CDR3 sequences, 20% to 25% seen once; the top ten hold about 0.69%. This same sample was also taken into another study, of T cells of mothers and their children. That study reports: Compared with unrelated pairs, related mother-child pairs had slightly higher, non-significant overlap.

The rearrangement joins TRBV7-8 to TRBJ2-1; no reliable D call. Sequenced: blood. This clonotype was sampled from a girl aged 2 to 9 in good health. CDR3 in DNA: TGTGCCAGCAGTACCGGGTCTTACAATGAGCAGTTCTTC. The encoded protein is CASSTGSYNEQFF.